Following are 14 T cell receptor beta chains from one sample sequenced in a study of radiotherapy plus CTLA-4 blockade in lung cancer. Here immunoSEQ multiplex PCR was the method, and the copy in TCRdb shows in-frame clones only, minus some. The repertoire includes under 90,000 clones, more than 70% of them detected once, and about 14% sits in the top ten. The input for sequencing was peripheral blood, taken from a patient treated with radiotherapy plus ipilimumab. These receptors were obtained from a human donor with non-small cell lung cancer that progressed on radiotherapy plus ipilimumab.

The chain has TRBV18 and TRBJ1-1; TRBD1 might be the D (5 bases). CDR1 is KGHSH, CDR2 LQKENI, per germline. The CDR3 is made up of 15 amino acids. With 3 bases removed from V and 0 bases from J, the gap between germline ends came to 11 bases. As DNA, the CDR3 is TGTGCCAGCTCACCGAGGGACGCCATGAACACTGAAGCTTTCTTT. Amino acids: CASSPRDAMNTEAFF.

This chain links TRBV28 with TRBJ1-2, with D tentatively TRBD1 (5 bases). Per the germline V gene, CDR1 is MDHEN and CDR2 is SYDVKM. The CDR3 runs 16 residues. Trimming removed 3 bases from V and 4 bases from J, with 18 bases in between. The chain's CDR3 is CASSLPTVGLGYGYTF. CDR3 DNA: TGTGCCAGCAGTTTGCCGACAGTAGGCCTGGGCTATGGCTACACCTTC.

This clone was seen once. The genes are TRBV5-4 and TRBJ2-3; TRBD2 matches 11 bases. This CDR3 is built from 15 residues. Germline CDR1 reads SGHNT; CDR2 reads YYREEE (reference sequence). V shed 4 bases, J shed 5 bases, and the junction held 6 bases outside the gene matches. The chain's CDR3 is CASSAPGLAGDTQYF. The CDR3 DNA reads TGTGCCAGCAGCGCGCCTGGACTAGCGGGAGATACGCAGTATTTT. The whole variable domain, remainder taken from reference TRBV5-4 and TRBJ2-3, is ETGVTQSPTHLIKTRGQQVTLRCSSQSGHNTVSWYQQALGQGPQFIFQYYREEENGRGNFPPRFSGLQFPNYSSELNVNALELDDSALYLCASSAPGLAGDTQYFGPGTRLTVL.

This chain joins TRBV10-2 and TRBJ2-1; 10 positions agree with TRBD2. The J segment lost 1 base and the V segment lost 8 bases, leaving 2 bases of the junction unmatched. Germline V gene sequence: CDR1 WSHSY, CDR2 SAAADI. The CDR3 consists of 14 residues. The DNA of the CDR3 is TGCGCCAGCGGAGCGGGAGGGTCCTACAATGAGCAGTTCTTC. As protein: CASGAGGSYNEQFF.

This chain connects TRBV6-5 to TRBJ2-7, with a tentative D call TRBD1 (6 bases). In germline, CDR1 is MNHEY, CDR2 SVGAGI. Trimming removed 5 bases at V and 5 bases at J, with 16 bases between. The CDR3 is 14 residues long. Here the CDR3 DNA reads TGTGCCAGCAGTAGCGGCACAGGGAACCACGAGCAGTACTTC. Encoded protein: CASSSGTGNHEQYF.

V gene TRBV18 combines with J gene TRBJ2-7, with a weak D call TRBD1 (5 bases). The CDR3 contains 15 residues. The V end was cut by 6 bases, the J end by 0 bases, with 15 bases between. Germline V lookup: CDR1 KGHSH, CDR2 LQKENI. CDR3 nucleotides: TGTGCCAGCTCTGCCTTGACAGCCAGCTCCTACGAGCAGTACTTC. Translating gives CASSALTASSYEQYF.

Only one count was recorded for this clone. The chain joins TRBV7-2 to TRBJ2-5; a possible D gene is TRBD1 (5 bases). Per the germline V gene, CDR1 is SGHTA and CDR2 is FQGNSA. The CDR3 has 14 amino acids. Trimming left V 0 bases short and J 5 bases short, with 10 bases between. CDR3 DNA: TGTGCCAGCAGCTTAGCACGCAGGGTCGAGACCCAGTACTTC. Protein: CASSLARRVETQYF.

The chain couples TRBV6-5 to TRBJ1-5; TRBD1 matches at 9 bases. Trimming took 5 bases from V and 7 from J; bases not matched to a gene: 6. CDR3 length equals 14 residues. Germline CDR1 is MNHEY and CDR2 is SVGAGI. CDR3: CASSETGGRQPQHF. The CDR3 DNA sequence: TGTGCCAGCAGTGAAACAGGGGGCCGACAGCCCCAGCATTTT.

The CDR3 loop reads CASSSRGPDTQYF. CDR3 nucleotides: TGTGCCAGCAGCTCCCGTGGGCCAGATACGCAGTATTTT. The chain uses TRBV7-9 and TRBJ2-3; D is ambiguous. Trimming shortened V by 4 bases and J by 4 bases, and 9 bases separated the two germline ends. CDR1 and CDR2 from the germline V gene are SEHNR and FQNEAQ (reference sequence). This CDR3 has 13 residues.

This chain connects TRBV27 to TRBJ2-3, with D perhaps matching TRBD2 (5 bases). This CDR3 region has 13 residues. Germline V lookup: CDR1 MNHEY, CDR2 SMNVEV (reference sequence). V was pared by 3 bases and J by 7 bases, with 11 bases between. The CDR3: CASSFGGGNTQYF. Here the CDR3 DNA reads TGTGCCAGCAGTTTTGGAGGAGGAAATACGCAGTATTTT.

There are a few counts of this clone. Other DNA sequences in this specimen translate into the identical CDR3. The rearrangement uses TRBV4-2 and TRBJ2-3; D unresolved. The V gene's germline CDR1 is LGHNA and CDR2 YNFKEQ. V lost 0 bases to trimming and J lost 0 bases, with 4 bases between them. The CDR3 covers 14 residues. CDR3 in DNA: TGTGCCAGCAGCCAAGACGGCAGCACAGATACGCAGTATTTT. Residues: CASSQDGSTDTQYF.

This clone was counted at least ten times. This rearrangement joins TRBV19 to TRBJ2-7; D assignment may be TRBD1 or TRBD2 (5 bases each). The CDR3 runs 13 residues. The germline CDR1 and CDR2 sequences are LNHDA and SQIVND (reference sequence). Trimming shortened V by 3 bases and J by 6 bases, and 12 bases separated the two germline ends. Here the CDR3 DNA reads TGTGCCAGTAGTATCGGGGCCTTTGGCGAGCAGTACTTC. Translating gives CASSIGAFGEQYF.

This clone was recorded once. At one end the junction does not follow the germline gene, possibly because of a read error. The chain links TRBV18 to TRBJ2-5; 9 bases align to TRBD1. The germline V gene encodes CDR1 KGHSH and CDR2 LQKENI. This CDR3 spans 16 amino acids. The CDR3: CASSQARTGAAEAQYF. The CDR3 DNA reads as TGTGCCAGCTCACAAGCTCGGACAGGGGCGGCAGAGGCCCAGTACTTC.

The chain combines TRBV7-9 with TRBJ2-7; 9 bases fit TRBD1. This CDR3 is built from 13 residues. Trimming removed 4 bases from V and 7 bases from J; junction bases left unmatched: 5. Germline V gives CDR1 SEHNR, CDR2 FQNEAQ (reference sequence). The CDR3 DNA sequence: TGTGCCAGCAGCTACGGACAGGGGAGGGAGCAGTACTTC. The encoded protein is CASSYGQGREQYF. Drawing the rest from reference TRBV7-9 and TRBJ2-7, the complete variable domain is DTGVSQNPRHKITKRGQNVTFRCDPISEHNRLYWYRQTLGQGPEFLTYFQNEAQLEKSRLLSDRFSAERPKGSFSTLEIQRTEQGDSAMYLCASSYGQGREQYFGPGTRLTVT.